This record looks at one TCR beta chain sequence and its context. What it recognizes is unknown. Every one of the patients relapsed after autologous stem cell transplantation (brentuximab vedotin exposure was variable). The sample is drawn from a study of PD-1 blockade in classical Hodgkin lymphoma. On the study more broadly: On a schedule of every 2 weeks, patients received nivolumab 3 mg/kg intravenously. Study-level results: The CD4+ diversity rise by C4D1 was clearest in complete responders. What caused the repertoire differences, perhaps disease activity or prior therapy, remains undefined. Diversity similar to that of newly diagnosed patients was seen at baseline in complete responders.

Germline assignment: CDR1 SNHLY and CDR2 FYNNEI. The length of the CDR3 is 13 residues. V was clipped by 6 bases and J by 4 bases; unmatched bases: 3. Assay used: immunoSEQ multiplex PCR; TCRdb lists only in-frame clones, some missing. The sample holds 5,500 to 7,000 clones, 70% to 80% seen once. This clonotype was sampled from a human donor with classical Hodgkin lymphoma. Sequences were derived from peripheral blood mononuclear cells (PBMCs), sampled at baseline. The chain combines TRBV2 with TRBJ2-1; 7 nucleotides match TRBD2. The CDR3 reads CASRLAVYNEQFF. CDR3 sequence (DNA): TGTGCCAGCAGGCTAGCGGTTTACAATGAGCAGTTCTTC.